What follows describes a single T cell receptor (beta chain). CDR1 and CDR2 from the germline V gene are PRHDT and FYEKMQ (reference sequence). V dropped 5 bases and J dropped 0; count of bases not matched to a gene: 4. The CDR3 runs to 14 residues. TCRdb's table, derived via immunoSEQ multiplex PCR, lists solely in-frame clones and lacks some. The sample has about 210,000 clones; more than 70% are singletons. The sample is drawn from a study of blood T cell repertoires in COVID-19. The V call is TRBV13, the J call TRBJ2-7; 7 bases match TRBD1. Sequencing was done on a sample of peripheral blood. This sequence was found in a man in his fifties or sixties with active or convalescent COVID-19. This CDR3 is CASSPTGSSYEQYF. The CDR3 bases are TGTGCCAGCAGCCCGACAGGGAGCTCCTACGAGCAGTACTTC.